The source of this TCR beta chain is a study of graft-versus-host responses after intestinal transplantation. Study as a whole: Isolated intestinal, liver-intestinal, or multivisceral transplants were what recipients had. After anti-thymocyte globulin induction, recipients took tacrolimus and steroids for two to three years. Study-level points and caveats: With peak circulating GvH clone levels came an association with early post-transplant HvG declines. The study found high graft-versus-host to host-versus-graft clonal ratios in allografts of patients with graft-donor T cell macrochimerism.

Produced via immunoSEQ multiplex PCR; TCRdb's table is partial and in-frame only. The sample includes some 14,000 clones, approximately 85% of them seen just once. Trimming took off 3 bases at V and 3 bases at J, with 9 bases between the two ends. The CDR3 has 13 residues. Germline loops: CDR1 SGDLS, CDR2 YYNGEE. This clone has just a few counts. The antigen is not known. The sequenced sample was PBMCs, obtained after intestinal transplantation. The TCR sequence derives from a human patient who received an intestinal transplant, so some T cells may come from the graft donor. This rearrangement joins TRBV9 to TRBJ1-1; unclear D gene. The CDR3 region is CASSANFYTEAFF. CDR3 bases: TGTGCCAGCAGCGCCAACTTCTACACTGAAGCTTTCTTT.